The next 14 T cell receptor beta chains were all read from a single sample in a study of T cells of healthy individuals. TCRdb ran MiXCR on the 5' RACE reads and lists one entry per CDR3 protein. Found here are approximately 100,000 distinct CDR3 sequences, around 17% of them singletons; the top ten hold over 5%. The receptors were gathered from a human donor in good health.

This clonotype has at least ten counts. J is TRBJ2-1 and V is TRBV11-2; 7 nucleotides align to TRBD2. Germline V gene lookup returns CDR1 SGHAT and CDR2 FQNNGV. This CDR3 spans 16 amino acids. V lost 4 bases to trimming and J lost 6 bases; unmatched junction nucleotides: 12. CDR3 amino acids: CASSSEPGLFGNEQFF. For the CDR3, the DNA is TGTGCCAGCAGCTCAGAACCGGGACTATTCGGCAATGAGCAGTTCTTC.

V usage is TRBV6-2 or TRBV6-3 and J usage is TRBJ1-2, with TRBD1 as a possible D gene (6 bases). Germline V CDR1 and CDR2: MNHEY, SVGEGT. V was clipped by 5 bases and J by 4 bases, with 14 bases between them. The CDR3 contains 14 residues. CDR3 loop: CASSPQGRSYGYTF. CDR3 nucleotides: TGTGCCAGCAGTCCACAGGGTCGGAGCTATGGCTACACCTTC.

The chain couples TRBV12-3 or TRBV12-4 to TRBJ1-5; D not certain. The V end was cut by 3 bases, the J end by 2 bases, with 5 bases between. This CDR3 region has 13 residues. The CDR3 DNA reads as TGTGCCAGCAGTTTGGACGGCAATCAGCCCCAGCATTTT. Translated: CASSLDGNQPQHF.

This chain's CDR3 is CASPGTGDETEAFF. CDR3 in DNA: TGTGCCAGCCCGGGGACGGGGGATGAGACTGAAGCTTTCTTT. This chain joins TRBV28 and TRBJ1-1, with D possibly matching TRBD1 (5 bases). The CDR3 extends over 14 amino acids. Germline V gene lookup returns CDR1 MDHEN and CDR2 SYDVKM. Between the trimmed V and J ends, which lost 8 bases and 5 bases, there was a span of 18 bases.

The chain employs TRBV7-9 and TRBJ1-2; no clear D gene. Germline V gene data show CDR1 as SEHNR and CDR2 as FQNEAQ (reference sequence). Trimming took 4 bases from V and 5 from J, leaving 17 bases between them. The CDR3 spans 15 residues. Here the CDR3 reads CASSSPPRLSYGYTF. The CDR3 DNA reads as TGTGCCAGCAGCTCTCCGCCAAGGTTATCGTATGGCTACACCTTC.

This clonotype was seen ten or more times. The J gene is TRBJ1-2, the V gene TRBV7-9; D gene uncertain. V was shortened by 1 base and J by 4 bases, with 10 bases between the two germline ends. This CDR3 has 14 amino acids. Germline CDR1 reads SEHNR; CDR2 reads FQNEAQ (reference sequence). The CDR3 region has the DNA TGTGCCAGCAGCTTAGTACCGAGGAGCTATGGCTACACCTTC. Its translation is CASSLVPRSYGYTF.

This clonotype has only a few counts. V is TRBV10-3 and J is TRBJ2-7; TRBD2 is a possible D gene (6 bases). Germline V CDR1 and CDR2: ENHRY, SYGVKD. This CDR3 comprises 14 residues. The germline V and J ends were trimmed by 9 bases and 3 bases, with 18 bases remaining between them. The CDR3 sequence is CAIQRDSQFYEQYF. The CDR3 coding sequence is TGTGCCATTCAACGGGACTCACAGTTCTACGAGCAGTACTTC.

This rearrangement joins TRBV15 to TRBJ2-3, with 9 bases lining up with TRBD1. This CDR3 comprises 17 residues. After removal of 1 base from V and 5 bases from J, the junction contained 10 bases not matched to a gene. Germline V gene sequence: CDR1 LNHNV, CDR2 YYDKDF (reference sequence). The CDR3 here is CATSRGSGQGMRDTQYF. CDR3 bases: TGTGCCACCAGCAGAGGGAGCGGACAGGGGATGCGAGATACGCAGTATTTT.

This clonotype showed up just once. The CDR3 region is CASRIPTGHNSPLHF. In nucleotides, the CDR3 is TGTGCCAGCAGGATCCCGACGGGGCATAATTCACCCCTCCACTTT. V is TRBV6-6 and J is TRBJ1-6; tentatively, D is TRBD1 (5 bases). This CDR3 comprises 15 residues. The V end lost 6 bases, the J end lost 5 bases, and 14 bases lay between the germline ends. Germline values: CDR1 MNHNY, CDR2 SVGAGI (reference sequence).

This chain joins TRBV5-1 and TRBJ2-5, with D possibly matching TRBD1 (5 bases). The V gene lost 5 bases and the J gene lost 1 base, with 9 bases spanning the gap. The CDR3 runs 13 residues. CDR1 SGHRS and CDR2 YFSETQ come from the germline V gene. The CDR3 nucleotides read TGCGCCAGCAGAATGCAGGGCCAAGAGACCCAGTACTTC. As protein: CASRMQGQETQYF.

This clonotype was observed a handful of times. V usage is TRBV28 and J usage is TRBJ1-1; no clear D. From germline, CDR1 is MDHEN and CDR2 SYDVKM. The V end was cut by 0 bases, the J end by 3 bases, with 8 bases between. This CDR3 spans 14 amino acids. CDR3 DNA sequence: TGTGCCAGCAGTTTATGGGACGAAGACACTGAAGCTTTCTTT. It specifies CASSLWDEDTEAFF.

This clonotype was counted many times. J is TRBJ1-2 and V is TRBV9; TRBD1 aligns across 7 bases. Germline loops: CDR1 SGDLS, CDR2 YYNGEE. This CDR3 contains 16 residues. The V gene end was trimmed by 3 bases and the J gene end by 3 bases; junction bases not matched to a gene: 11. CDR3: CASSANNRGTDYGYTF. The CDR3 coding sequence is TGTGCCAGCAGCGCCAACAACAGGGGCACGGACTATGGCTACACCTTC.

Many counts were recorded for this clonotype. V and J are TRBV12-3 or TRBV12-4 and TRBJ1-6; 8 nucleotides line up with TRBD1. The ends lost 5 bases at V and 5 bases at J; junction bases unmatched: 8. There are 16 residues in the CDR3. The CDR3 loop reads CASSPQQGGHNSPLHF. The CDR3 coding sequence is TGTGCCAGCAGTCCCCAACAGGGGGGTCATAATTCACCCCTCCACTTT.

This clonotype was detected a few times. The rearrangement joins TRBV4-2 to TRBJ2-4; D is ambiguous. The V end was cut by 1 base, the J end by 0 bases, with 10 bases between. There are 16 residues in the CDR3. Germline V lookup: CDR1 LGHNA, CDR2 YNFKEQ. CDR3 in amino acids: CASSQALLEAKNIQYF. The CDR3 DNA reads as TGTGCCAGCAGCCAAGCCCTTTTAGAAGCCAAAAACATTCAGTACTTC.